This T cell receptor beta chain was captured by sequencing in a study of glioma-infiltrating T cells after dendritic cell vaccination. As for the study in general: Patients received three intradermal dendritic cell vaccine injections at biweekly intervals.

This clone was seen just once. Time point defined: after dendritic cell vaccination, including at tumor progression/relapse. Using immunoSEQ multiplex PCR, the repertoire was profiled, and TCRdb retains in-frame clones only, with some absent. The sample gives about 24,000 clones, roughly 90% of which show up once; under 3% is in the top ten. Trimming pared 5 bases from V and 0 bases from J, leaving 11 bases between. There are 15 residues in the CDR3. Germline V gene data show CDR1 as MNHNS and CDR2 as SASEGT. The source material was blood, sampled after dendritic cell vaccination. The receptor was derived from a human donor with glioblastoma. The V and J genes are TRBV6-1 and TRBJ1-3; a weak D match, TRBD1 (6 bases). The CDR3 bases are TGTGCCAGCAGTTCGGGACATCCCTCTGGAAACACCATATATTTT. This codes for CASSSGHPSGNTIYF.